This passage covers 20 T cell receptor beta chains from one sample sequenced in a study of OX40 agonist ivuxolimab in advanced cancers. The protocol was immunoSEQ multiplex PCR, while the TCRdb copy is restricted to in-frame clones and leaves out a portion. The sample lists under 50,000 clones; 88% were seen once. This specimen was CD4+ or CD8+ T cells sorted from blood, taken in a trial of the OX40 agonist ivuxolimab. The receptors stem from an adult with an advanced solid tumor such as melanoma, head and neck, liver or kidney cancer.

The genes are TRBV11-2 and TRBJ2-1; 7 bases agree with TRBD2. The V gene's germline CDR1 is SGHAT and CDR2 FQNNGV. The CDR3 covers 18 residues. The V gene end was trimmed by 6 bases and the J gene end by 0 bases; junction bases not matched to a gene: 14. CDR3 residues: CASSSPPGLPSSYNEQFF. DNA for the CDR3: TGTGCCAGCAGTTCTCCTCCGGGACTACCAAGCTCCTACAATGAGCAGTTCTTC.

This clone showed up just a few times. The CDR3 DNA reads TGTGCCAGCAGACTGTACAGCGCCTCCTACAATGAGCAGTTCTTC. Translated: CASRLYSASYNEQFF. The chain recombines TRBV2 with TRBJ2-1, with D uncertain. The length of the CDR3 is 15 residues. Germline V lookup: CDR1 SNHLY, CDR2 FYNNEI. V was clipped by 6 bases and J by 0 bases, with 12 bases between them.

The chain combines TRBV29-1 with TRBJ2-1; 8 positions agree with TRBD2. Trimming at V came to 3 bases and at J to 0 bases, leaving 25 bases not matched to a gene. This CDR3 spans 22 amino acids. Germline CDR1 SQVTM, CDR2 ANQGSEA. The CDR3 loop is CSVEKASGPSFYSYSSYNEQFF. CDR3 nucleotide sequence: TGCAGCGTTGAGAAAGCTAGCGGGCCATCATTCTATTCCTACAGCTCCTACAATGAGCAGTTCTTC.

The chain couples TRBV4-1 to TRBJ2-5, with 14 bases that match TRBD2. V shed 0 bases, J shed 3 bases, and the junction held 6 bases outside the gene matches. Germline V lookup: CDR1 MGHRA, CDR2 YSYEKL. The CDR3 totals 18 residues. In DNA, the CDR3 is TGCGCCAGCAGCCAAGACAGAGGGACTAGCGGGAGTGAAGAGACCCAGTACTTC. This encodes CASSQDRGTSGSEETQYF.

V and J are TRBV5-1 and TRBJ1-1; a possible D gene is TRBD1 (5 bases). The ends were cut back, 0 bases at V and 5 bases at J, with 14 bases in the middle. Germline CDR1 is SGHRS and CDR2 is YFSETQ. CDR3 length: 15 amino acids. For the CDR3, the DNA is TGCGCCAGCAGCTTGGTTGAGCAGGGAGGTACTGAAGCTTTCTTT. Translated, it gives CASSLVEQGGTEAFF.

V usage is TRBV2 and J usage is TRBJ1-2; TRBD1 matches at 9 bases. CDR1 SNHLY and CDR2 FYNNEI come from the germline V gene. The CDR3 loop spans 14 amino acids. V was pared by 3 bases and J by 7 bases, with 6 bases of the junction left unmatched. The CDR3 nucleotides are TGTGCCAGCAGTGACGAACAGGGGGCTTTTGGCTACACCTTC. It codes for CASSDEQGAFGYTF.

This chain uses TRBV29-1 with TRBJ1-5; D perhaps matches TRBD1 (5 bases). Germline CDR1 is SQVTM and CDR2 is ANQGSEA. This CDR3 has 12 amino acids. Trimming removed 7 bases from V and 3 bases from J, with 10 bases in between. CDR3 sequence reads: CSARDLNQPQHF. CDR3 bases: TGCAGCGCTCGGGACCTCAATCAGCCCCAGCATTTT.

A word on this clone: This same CDR3 is encoded by further DNA sequences in the sample. This chain uses TRBV18 with TRBJ1-1; no clear D gene. CDR1 KGHSH and CDR2 LQKENI come from the germline V gene. The CDR3 spans 14 residues. Trimming stripped 3 bases from V and 1 base from J, with 9 bases between. The CDR3 here is CASSPGQTNTEAFF. For the CDR3, the DNA is TGTGCCAGCTCACCCGGCCAAACGAACACTGAAGCTTTCTTT.

V is TRBV5-4 and J is TRBJ1-4, with D possibly TRBD1 on 6 matching bases. Germline CDR1 is SGHNT and CDR2 is YYREEE (reference sequence). The CDR3 runs 14 residues. V dropped 5 bases and J dropped 3 bases, with 11 bases sitting between them. For the CDR3, the DNA is TGTGCCAGCAGGAACAGGGCTTCTAATGAAAAACTGTTTTTT. As protein: CASRNRASNEKLFF. The variable domain in full, with the rest retrieved from reference TRBV5-4 and TRBJ1-4, is ETGVTQSPTHLIKTRGQQVTLRCSSQSGHNTVSWYQQALGQGPQFIFQYYREEENGRGNFPPRFSGLQFPNYSSELNVNALELDDSALYLCASRNRASNEKLFFGSGTQLSVL.

The rearrangement links TRBV18 to TRBJ1-1; tentatively, D is TRBD1 (5 bases). The germline V and J ends were trimmed by 6 bases and 0 bases, with 5 bases remaining between them. The germline gives CDR1 KGHSH, CDR2 LQKENI. This CDR3 has 12 residues. CDR3 region: CASSGLNTEAFF. The CDR3 DNA reads as TGTGCCAGCTCGGGGCTGAACACTGAAGCTTTCTTT.

The chain links TRBV19 to TRBJ2-7, with a tentative D call TRBD1 (6 bases). The length of the CDR3 is 14 residues. Between the trimmed V and J ends, which lost 2 bases and 3 bases, there was a span of 11 bases. Germline values: CDR1 LNHDA, CDR2 SQIVND (reference sequence). The CDR3, as DNA: TGTGCCAGTAGTATAAACTGGGACAACTACGAGCAGTACTTC. Amino acids: CASSINWDNYEQYF. Combining the CDR3 with reference TRBV19 and TRBJ2-7 gives the whole variable domain DGGITQSPKYLFRKEGQNVTLSCEQNLNHDAMYWYRQDPGQGLRLIYYSQIVNDFQKGDIAEGYSVSREKKESFPLTVTSAQKNPTAFYLCASSINWDNYEQYFGPGTRLTVT.

The chain combines TRBV2 with TRBJ2-3; TRBD2 matches at 8 bases. The CDR3 has 16 amino acids. CDR1 and CDR2 from the germline V gene are SNHLY and FYNNEI. V shed 8 bases and J 5 bases; nucleotides not matched to a gene: 15. CDR3 residues: CASRPYLSGRQDTQYF. In nucleotides, the CDR3 is TGTGCCAGCCGTCCGTATCTGAGCGGGAGACAAGATACGCAGTATTTT.

The chain combines TRBV15 with TRBJ1-1, with 8 bases aligning to TRBD1. Germline trimming cut 3 bases from V and 1 base from J; bases unmatched to any gene: 4. CDR1 is LNHNV, CDR2 YYDKDF, per germline (reference sequence). The CDR3 totals 15 residues. The CDR3 DNA is TGTGCCACCAGCAGGGGGGGACAGGCGAACACTGAAGCTTTCTTT. This gives the protein CATSRGGQANTEAFF.

This clone has just a few counts. The V gene is TRBV30, the J gene TRBJ2-5; 9 nucleotides align to TRBD1. Germline V CDR1 and CDR2: GTSNPN, SVGIG (reference sequence). V lost 1 base and J lost 5; bases outside the gene matches: 2. CDR3 length equals 13 residues. The CDR3 DNA is TGTGCCTGGAGTGACAGGGGGCGGGAGACCCAGTACTTC. It specifies CAWSDRGRETQYF.

The chain carries TRBV7-7 and TRBJ2-1; D possibly corresponds to TRBD1 (6 bases). Germline V gives CDR1 SSHAT, CDR2 FNYEAQ (reference sequence). V lost 1 base and J 7 bases, leaving 8 bases between the germline ends. The CDR3 covers 13 residues. In nucleotides, the CDR3 is TGTGCCAGCAGCTTAGATACAGGGAATGAGCAGTTCTTC. This gives the protein CASSLDTGNEQFF.

The rearrangement links TRBV7-3 to TRBJ1-1; D uncertain. The CDR3 extends over 13 amino acids. Germline CDR1 SGHTA, CDR2 FQGTGA. Trimming stripped 5 bases from V and 0 bases from J, with 7 bases between. The CDR3 bases are TGTGCCAGCAGCAGCGTATTGAACACTGAAGCTTTCTTT. This sequence encodes CASSSVLNTEAFF.

This chain links TRBV6-6 with TRBJ2-2, with 10 bases aligning to TRBD1. The CDR3 totals 16 residues. Germline trimming cut 0 bases from V and 5 bases from J; bases unmatched to any gene: 3. Per germline, CDR1 MNHNY and CDR2 SVGAGI (reference sequence). The CDR3 region has the DNA TGTGCCAGCAGTTACTCGACAGGGGGCCGGACCGGGGAGCTGTTTTTT. This codes for CASSYSTGGRTGELFF.

The chain has TRBV4-1 and TRBJ2-7, with 8 bases fitting TRBD2. This CDR3 comprises 15 residues. In germline, CDR1 is MGHRA, CDR2 YSYEKL. V lost 1 base to trimming and J lost 7 bases; unmatched junction nucleotides: 9. This chain's CDR3 is CASSQVERETGEQYF. The CDR3 DNA follows: TGCGCCAGCAGCCAAGTTGAGCGGGAGACTGGAGAGCAGTACTTC.

The V gene is TRBV5-1, the J gene TRBJ2-5; D is perhaps TRBD1 or TRBD2 (5 bases each). The CDR3 extends over 17 amino acids. The V end lost 0 bases, the J end lost 1 base, and 16 bases lay between the germline ends. CDR1 and CDR2 from the germline V gene are SGHRS and YFSETQ. CDR3 region: CASSLGNPGTAQETQYF. The CDR3 DNA follows: TGCGCCAGCAGCTTGGGGAATCCTGGGACGGCCCAAGAGACCCAGTACTTC.

This clone was seen only once. This chain joins TRBV28 and TRBJ2-7, with D perhaps given as TRBD1 or TRBD2 (7 bases each). The germline V gene has CDR1 MDHEN and CDR2 SYDVKM. The V end was cut by 1 base, the J end by 2 bases, with 12 bases between. The length of the CDR3 is 15 residues. CDR3 DNA: TGTGCCAGCAGTTTATCCAGGGGGGGGGCCTACGAGCAGTACTTC. Translated, it gives CASSLSRGGAYEQYF.